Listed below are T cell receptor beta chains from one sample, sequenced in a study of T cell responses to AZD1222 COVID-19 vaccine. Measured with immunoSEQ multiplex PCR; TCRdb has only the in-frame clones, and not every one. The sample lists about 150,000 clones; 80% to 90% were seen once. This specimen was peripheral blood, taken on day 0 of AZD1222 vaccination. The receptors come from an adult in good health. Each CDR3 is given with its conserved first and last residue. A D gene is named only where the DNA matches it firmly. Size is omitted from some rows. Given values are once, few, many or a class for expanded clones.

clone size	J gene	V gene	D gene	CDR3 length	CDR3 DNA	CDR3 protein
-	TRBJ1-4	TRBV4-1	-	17	TGCGCCAGCAGCCAAGTTCCCCCTACAGGGCTTGGCGAAAAACTGTTTTTT	CASSQVPPTGLGEKLFF
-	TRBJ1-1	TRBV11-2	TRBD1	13	TGTGCCAGCAGTATACAGGGGGTCACTGAAGCTTTCTTT	CASSIQGVTEAFF
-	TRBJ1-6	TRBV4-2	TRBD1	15	TGTGCCAGCAGCCAAGAGGGACAGTCTGGTTCACCCCTCCACTTT	CASSQEGQSGSPLHF
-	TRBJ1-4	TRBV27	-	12	TGTGCCAGCAGTTTTGCCCAGGGGCAACTGTTTTTT	CASSFAQGQLFF
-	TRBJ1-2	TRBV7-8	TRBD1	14	TGTGCCAGCAGCTTACAGGGGGCGGTTCGGCTCAACACCTTC	CASSLQGAVRLNTF
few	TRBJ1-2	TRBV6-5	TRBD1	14	TGTGCCAGCAGTTACTCGAGGACAGGGCCCGGCTACACCTTC	CASSYSRTGPGYTF
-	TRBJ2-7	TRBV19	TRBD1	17	TGTGCCAGTAGTAGACAGGGCCAGTCCCGAATCTCCTACGAGCAGTACTTC	CASSRQGQSRISYEQYF
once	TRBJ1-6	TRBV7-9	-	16	TGTGCCAGCAGCCGTGCGGGGAGCTCCTATAATTCACCCCTCCACTTT	CASSRAGSSYNSPLHF
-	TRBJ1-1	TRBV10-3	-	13	TGTGCCATCAGCGACAGACAGTTCACTGAAGCTTTCTTT	CAISDRQFTEAFF
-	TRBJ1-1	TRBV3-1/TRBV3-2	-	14	TGTGCCAGCAGCCAAGATTTTTCTCCACCTGAAGCTTTCTTT	CASSQDFSPPEAFF
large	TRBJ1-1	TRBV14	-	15	TGTGCCAGCAGCCCCGGGGGCGCGTTGGGGACTGAAGCTTTCTTT	CASSPGGALGTEAFF
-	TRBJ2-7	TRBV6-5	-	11	TGTGCCAGCAGAAGGGGAGGCGAGCAGTACTTC	CASRRGGEQYF
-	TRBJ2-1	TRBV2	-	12	TGTGCCAGCAGCAGGGCGTTGATTGGGCAGTTCTTC	CASSRALIGQFF
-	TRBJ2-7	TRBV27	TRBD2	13	TGTGCCAGCAGTTTAGCCGGGAGGCGGGCCCAGTACTTC	CASSLAGRRAQYF
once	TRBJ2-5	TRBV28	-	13	TGTGCCAGCAGTCCGCCGGTTCAAGAGACCCAGTACTTC	CASSPPVQETQYF
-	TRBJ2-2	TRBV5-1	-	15	TGCGCCAGCAGCTTGCGAACCGCGAACACCGGGGAGCTGTTTTTT	CASSLRTANTGELFF
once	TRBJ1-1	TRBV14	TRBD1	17	TGTGCCAGCAGCCAAGTAGCAGGGGGCGTAGGAGTTACTGAAGCTTTCTTT	CASSQVAGGVGVTEAFF
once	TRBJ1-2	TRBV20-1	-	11	TGCAGTGGTGGTAGCATGTATGGCTACACCTTC	CSGGSMYGYTF
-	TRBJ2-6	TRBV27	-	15	TGTGCCAGCAGTCCGGCCAAGTCTGGGGCCAACGTCCTGACTTTC	CASSPAKSGANVLTF
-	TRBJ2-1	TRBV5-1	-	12	TGCGCCTCATATAGAGTAGAGCTTGAGCAGTTCTTC	CASYRVELEQFF
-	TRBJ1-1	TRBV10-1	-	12	TGCGCCAGCAGTGAGGGCGGGTCTGAAGCTTTCTTT	CASSEGGSEAFF
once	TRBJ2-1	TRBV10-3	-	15	TGTGCCATCAGTGAGTCCGCGGGGTCCTACAATGAGCAGTTCTTC	CAISESAGSYNEQFF
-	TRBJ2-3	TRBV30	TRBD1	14	TGTGCCGCGACAGGGGACCATGTAACAGATACGCAGTATTTT	CAATGDHVTDTQYF
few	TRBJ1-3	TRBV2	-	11	TGTGCCAGCAGGAGGTATTACACCATATATTTT	CASRRYYTIYF
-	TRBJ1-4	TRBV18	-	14	TGTGCCAGCTCCGGTAGGACCGCTAATGAAAAACTGTTTTTT	CASSGRTANEKLFF
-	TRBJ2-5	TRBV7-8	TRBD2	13	TGTGCCAGCAGCCCCTCGCGGGGGGAGACCCAGTACTTC	CASSPSRGETQYF
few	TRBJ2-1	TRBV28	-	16	TGTGCCAGCAGTTTACTCCAGGATAGCTCCTACAATGAGCAGTTCTTC	CASSLLQDSSYNEQFF
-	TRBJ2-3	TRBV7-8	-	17	TGTGCCAGCAGCTTACCCCCCCCGGGCAGGGCCACAGATACGCAGTATTTT	CASSLPPPGRATDTQYF
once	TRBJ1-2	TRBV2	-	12	TGTGCCAGCCTCGGGCAAATCTATGGCTACACCTTC	CASLGQIYGYTF
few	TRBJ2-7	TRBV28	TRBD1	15	TGTGCCAGCAGTTCAGTAGGGGGCTTCTCCTACGAGCAGTACTTC	CASSSVGGFSYEQYF
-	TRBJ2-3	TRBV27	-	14	TGTGCCAGCAGTTTATTGGTTGGGGGGGATACGCAGTATTTT	CASSLLVGGDTQYF
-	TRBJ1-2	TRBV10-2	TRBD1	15	TGCGCCAGCAGTACTTCACAGGGGATTAACTATGGCTACACCTTC	CASSTSQGINYGYTF
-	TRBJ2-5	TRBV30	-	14	TGTGCCTGGAAAAAGGCGGGGGCAGGAGAGACCCAGTACTTC	CAWKKAGAGETQYF
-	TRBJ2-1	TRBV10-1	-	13	TGCGCCAGCAGTGCGGGAGCCTACAATGAGCAGTTCTTC	CASSAGAYNEQFF
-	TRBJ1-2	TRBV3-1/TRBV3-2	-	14	TGTGCCAGCAGCCAAGACAGGGATGACTATGGCTACACCTTC	CASSQDRDDYGYTF
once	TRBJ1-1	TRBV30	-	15	TGTGCCTGGACTCAAACAGGGTCGGGAAACACTGAAGCTTTCTTT	CAWTQTGSGNTEAFF
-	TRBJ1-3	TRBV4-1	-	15	TGCGCCAGCAGCCGTGCACGGGGTAGTGGAAACACCATATATTTT	CASSRARGSGNTIYF
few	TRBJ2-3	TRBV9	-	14	TGTGCCAGCAGCGTAGCCCAGCGAGGAGATACGCAGTATTTT	CASSVAQRGDTQYF
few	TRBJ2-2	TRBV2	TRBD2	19	TGTGCCAGCACCGACCTCGGGCTAGCGGGGAACTCGAACACCGGGGAGCTGTTTTTT	CASTDLGLAGNSNTGELFF
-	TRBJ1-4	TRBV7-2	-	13	TGTGCCAGCAGCTTATACACTAATGAAAAACTGTTTTTT	CASSLYTNEKLFF
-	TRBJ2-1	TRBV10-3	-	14	TGTGCCATCAGTTCGGGGGGCTCCCTCAATGAGCAGTTCTTC	CAISSGGSLNEQFF
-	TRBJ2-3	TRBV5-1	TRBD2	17	TGCGCCAGCAGCCCGTGGACTAGCGGGGGAGCATTGGATACGCAGTATTTT	CASSPWTSGGALDTQYF
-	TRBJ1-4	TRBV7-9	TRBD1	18	TGTGCCAGCAGCTTACTGGGACAGGGAAAGGAGCCAGGTGAAAAACTGTTTTTT	CASSLLGQGKEPGEKLFF
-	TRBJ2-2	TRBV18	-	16	TGTGCCAGCTCACCACTACAACAGGACTCCGGAGGGGAGCTGTTTTTT	CASSPLQQDSGGELFF
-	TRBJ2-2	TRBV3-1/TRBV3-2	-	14	TGTGCCAGCAGCCAAGGGGTGAACACCGGGGAGCTGTTTTTT	CASSQGVNTGELFF
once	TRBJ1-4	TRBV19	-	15	TGTGCCAGTAGTACAGGGGTGGCGACTAATGAAAAACTGTTTTTT	CASSTGVATNEKLFF
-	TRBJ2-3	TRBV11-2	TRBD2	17	TGTGCCAGCAGCCGACTAGCGATGAATCCTAGCACAGATACGCAGTATTTT	CASSRLAMNPSTDTQYF
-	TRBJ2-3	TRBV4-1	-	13	TGCGCCAGTCGAGACCTAGCCACAGATACGCAGTATTTT	CASRDLATDTQYF
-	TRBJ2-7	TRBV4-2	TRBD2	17	TGTGCCAGCAGCCACGGACTAGCGGGAGGCCCTACCTACGAGCAGTACTTC	CASSHGLAGGPTYEQYF
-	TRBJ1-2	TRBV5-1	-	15	TGCGCCAGCAATCCGACCGGGACACTTATCTATGGCTACACCTTC	CASNPTGTLIYGYTF
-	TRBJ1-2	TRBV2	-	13	TGTGCCAGCAGAGAGAGACAGCCCTATGGCTACACCTTC	CASRERQPYGYTF
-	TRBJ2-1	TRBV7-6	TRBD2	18	TGTGCCAGCAGCTCCCTCTCCCCTAGCGGGAGCTCCTACAATGAGCAGTTCTTC	CASSSLSPSGSSYNEQFF